Listed below are T cell receptor beta chains from one sample, sequenced in a study of blood T cell repertoires in COVID-19. Sequencing used immunoSEQ multiplex PCR; TCRdb keeps in-frame clones, though not all of them. Of approximately 94,000 clones listed, over 75% are singletons. Material: peripheral blood. Source of these receptors: a man aged 30 to 45 in a cohort sampled during active COVID-19. The conserved cysteine and the conserved F or W are not part of the CDR3 here. Fields, in order: V gene, CDR3 protein.

V gene: TRBV29-1
CDR3 protein: SVGLAKNIQY

V gene: TRBV19
CDR3 protein: ASTQTDRVETQY

V gene: TRBV7-3
CDR3 protein: ASSLKRGGADTQY

V gene: TRBV5-6
CDR3 protein: ASRSAGGIKDTQY

V gene: TRBV6-6
CDR3 protein: ASSRIAIGEQF

V gene: TRBV7-2
CDR3 protein: ASSLRAGGTYEQY

V gene: TRBV7-2
CDR3 protein: ASSLEFGVSEQY

V gene: TRBV6-5
CDR3 protein: ATARGKNYGYT

V gene: TRBV7-2
CDR3 protein: ASSLDVVFGGGEYNEQF

V gene: TRBV7-2
CDR3 protein: ASSQGAAGVGYT

V gene: TRBV2
CDR3 protein: ASSGQLGGRGEQY

V gene: TRBV3-1/TRBV3-2
CDR3 protein: ASSQAGTDTQY

V gene: TRBV11-1
CDR3 protein: ASSFGQAKVNTEAF